This T cell receptor (beta chain) emerged from a study of shared clonotypes between healthy human individuals. This table comes from immunoSEQ multiplex PCR, and its TCRdb copy is limited to in-frame clones, with some not included. The repertoire holds 650,000 to 700,000 clones, around 90% seen once, with 30% to 40% in the top ten. Trimming stripped 3 bases from V and 3 bases from J, with 9 bases between. The CDR3 sequence is 14 residues long. In germline, CDR1 is MNHEY, CDR2 SMNVEV (reference sequence). To note about this clone: Antigen unknown.

Study-wide points: Shared clonotypes: roughly 4.7% naive CD4, around 3.4% naive CD8, 2.3% memory CD4, approximately 0.37% memory CD8.

The clonotype comes from a man younger than 35 in good health. Some clones in this sample may be carry-over from other donors' samples. Material for sequencing was memory CD8+ T cells from PBMCs. Subset denoted: CD45RO+ cells pooled with CCR7-negative TemRA cells. The chain couples TRBV27 to TRBJ2-1; possibly TRBD1 or TRBD2 for D (5 bases each). This CDR3 is CASSFGTDYNEQFF. The CDR3 DNA follows: TGTGCCAGCAGTTTCGGGACCGACTACAATGAGCAGTTCTTC.